This TCR beta chain is from a study of T-cell memory formation after mild COVID-19. This clonotype was seen a few times. TCRdb processed the 5' RACE reads anew with MiXCR; each CDR3 protein has one entry. The sample has fewer than 450,000 distinct CDR3 sequences; around 24% are singletons. Trimming at V came to 10 bases and at J to 7 bases, leaving 9 bases not matched to a gene. This CDR3 spans 14 amino acids. Germline CDR1 is SEHNR and CDR2 is FQNEAQ (reference sequence). The chain joins TRBV7-9 to TRBJ2-2; the match to TRBD1 covers 10 bases. The sequenced sample was PBMCs or a T cell subset sorted from them (not recorded which). The TCR comes from an adult woman who had mild COVID-19 (a few samples of this study predate the infection). Cell type and time point are not known. The CDR3 is CAILDRGTVGELFF. In DNA form, the CDR3 reads TGTGCCATCCTGGACAGGGGGACGGTCGGGGAGCTGTTTTTT.